This entry describes one TCR beta chain. Its specificity is not known. The data originate from a study of graft-versus-host responses after intestinal transplantation. Repertoires were generated with immunoSEQ multiplex PCR, while TCRdb's copy carries only in-frame clones and drops some. The sample comprises about 99,000 clones, roughly 93% of which are singletons, and less than 1.5% rests with the top ten. V shed 1 base and J shed 8 bases, with 8 bases lying between them. This CDR3 spans 13 amino acids. Germline CDR1 is MGHRA and CDR2 is YSYEKL. Findings and caveats of the study: With peak circulating GvH clone levels came an association with early post-transplant HvG declines. Recipient marrow showed GvH clones, some seen first in ileum or blood.

The sequence was obtained from a human donor who received an intestinal transplant. This sample comprised unstimulated CD8+ T cells sorted from spleen or lymph node cells, obtained before intestinal transplant. The chain is built from TRBV4-1 and TRBJ2-2; D not certain. The CDR3 loop is CASSQVHVGELFF. The CDR3 DNA is TGCGCCAGCAGCCAAGTTCATGTTGGGGAGCTGTTTTTT.